Below are 9 T cell receptor beta chains sequenced from a single sample in a study of T-cell memory formation after mild COVID-19. TCRdb independently ran MiXCR on the 5' RACE reads; one entry per CDR3 protein. Among roughly 260,000 distinct CDR3 sequences listed, roughly 15% were seen once. The sequencing sample was made of PBMCs or a T cell subset sorted from them (not recorded which). Receptors originate from a young man who had mild COVID-19 (a few samples of this study predate the infection). Cell type and time point are not known.

This clonotype was recorded many times. The chain recombines TRBV5-1 with TRBJ2-4; TRBD1 matches at 7 bases. V shed 0 bases, J shed 8 bases, and the junction held 8 bases outside the gene matches. Germline V gene data show CDR1 as SGHRS and CDR2 as YFSETQ. This CDR3 has 15 amino acids. The CDR3 loop reads CASSLALRQGDIQYF. CDR3 DNA sequence: TGCGCCAGCAGCTTGGCCCTGAGACAGGGCGACATTCAGTACTTC.

V is TRBV7-9 and J is TRBJ1-5; 8 bases match TRBD1. This CDR3 has 17 amino acids. The ends lost 5 bases at V and 9 bases at J; junction bases unmatched: 18. The germline V gene encodes CDR1 SEHNR and CDR2 FQNEAQ (reference sequence). DNA of the CDR3: TGTGCCAGCAGCCAGATGACAGGGGCCGCCGGGTTTGGGCCCCAGCATTTT. As protein: CASSQMTGAAGFGPQHF.

At least ten counts were recorded for this clonotype. The rearrangement joins TRBV4-3 to TRBJ2-5; TRBD1 matches 7 bases. The germline gives CDR1 LGHNA, CDR2 YSLEER. The CDR3 has 14 amino acids. V shed 3 bases, J shed 0 bases, and the junction held 1 base outside the gene matches. This chain's CDR3 is CASSQGQYQETQYF. The DNA of the CDR3 is TGCGCCAGCAGCCAGGGACAGTACCAAGAGACCCAGTACTTC.

This clonotype was counted between two and nine times. The chain couples TRBV7-9 to TRBJ1-5; D unclear. The CDR3 extends over 13 amino acids. CDR1 is SEHNR, CDR2 FQNEAQ, per germline (reference sequence). Deletions cut 1 base from V and 7 bases from J, with 8 bases between. CDR3 sequence (DNA): TGTGCCAGCAGCTTAGGGGGAGTACAGCCCCAGCATTTT. Translation: CASSLGGVQPQHF.

This clonotype was recorded at least ten times. V gene TRBV7-2 combines with J gene TRBJ2-4, with 8 bases matching TRBD2. With 5 bases clipped from V and 0 bases from J, the junction kept 9 bases outside the gene matches. Looked up from germline, CDR1 is SGHTA and CDR2 is FQGNSA. CDR3 size: 17 residues. The CDR3 bases are TGTGCCAGCAGCCCGGGAGGGGCGGGGGCAGCCAAAAACATTCAGTACTTC. Residues: CASSPGGAGAAKNIQYF.

Written as DNA, the CDR3 is TGTGCCAGCAAGAGGGGACAGGGGGGCTATGGCTACACCTTC. Amino acids: CASKRGQGGYGYTF. The chain uses TRBV6-5 and TRBJ1-2; the match to TRBD1 covers 11 bases. Germline V CDR1 and CDR2: MNHEY, SVGAGI. Trimming removed 7 bases from V and 4 bases from J; junction bases left unmatched: 5. CDR3 length: 14 amino acids.

In this sample, this clonotype turned up a few times. CDR3 DNA sequence: TGTGCCAGCAGCTTTCCGGGAACTGAAGCTTTCTTT. Translated: CASSFPGTEAFF. This sequence joins TRBV11-2 and TRBJ1-1, with D uncertain. V was trimmed by 3 bases and J by 5 bases, leaving 7 bases between them. Germline values: CDR1 SGHAT, CDR2 FQNNGV. This CDR3 contains 12 residues.

The chain is built from TRBV6-6 and TRBJ2-7; perhaps TRBD2 as D (5 bases). The length of the CDR3 is 15 residues. CDR1 is MNHNY, CDR2 SVGAGI, per germline (reference sequence). The ends were cut back, 2 bases at V and 0 bases at J, with 11 bases in the middle. The CDR3 sequence: CASSYQRFSSYEQYF. CDR3 DNA sequence: TGTGCCAGCAGTTACCAGCGGTTTAGCTCCTACGAGCAGTACTTC.

The rearrangement joins TRBV4-2 to TRBJ2-1, with D hard to call. Per the germline V gene, CDR1 is LGHNA and CDR2 is YNFKEQ. The CDR3 runs to 12 residues. Trimming cost V 11 bases and J 7 bases, with 15 bases left between them. DNA of the CDR3: TGTGCCTCCTGGGGAAGTGGAAATGAGCAGTTCTTC. Encoded protein: CASWGSGNEQFF.